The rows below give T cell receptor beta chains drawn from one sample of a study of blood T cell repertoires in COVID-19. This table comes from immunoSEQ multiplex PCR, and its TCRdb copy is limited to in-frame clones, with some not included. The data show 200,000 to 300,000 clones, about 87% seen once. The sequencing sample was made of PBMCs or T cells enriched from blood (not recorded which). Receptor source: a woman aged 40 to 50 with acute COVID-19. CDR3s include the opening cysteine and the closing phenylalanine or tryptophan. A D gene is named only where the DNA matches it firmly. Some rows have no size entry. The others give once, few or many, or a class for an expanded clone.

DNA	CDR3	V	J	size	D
TGTGCCAGCAGCTTTTTGAGCGATTTCGTAGATACGCAGTATTTT	CASSFLSDFVDTQYF	TRBV11-2	TRBJ2-3	.	.
TGTGCCAGTAGTATCCTCCGCCCAGGTGGCGGGTCAAATGAGCAGTTCTTC	CASSILRPGGGSNEQFF	TRBV19	TRBJ2-1	.	.
TGTGCCAGCAGTGATAATATCGGACAGGACTCTTTCGGCTACACCTTC	CASSDNIGQDSFGYTF	TRBV2	TRBJ1-2	.	TRBD1
TGTGCCAGCAGCCTTAGGGGCTCATCCTACAATGAGCAGTTCTTC	CASSLRGSSYNEQFF	TRBV7-9	TRBJ2-1	few	.
TGCGCCAGCAGCCAAGGATACGGACAGGGGTATGAGACCCAGTACTTC	CASSQGYGQGYETQYF	TRBV4-3	TRBJ2-5	.	TRBD1
TGTGCCAGCAGTCGTCTGAATAGGGATAAGGGGCCCTACGAGCAGTACTTC	CASSRLNRDKGPYEQYF	TRBV28	TRBJ2-7	.	.
TGTGCCAGCACATTCGGACAGGTCATGAACACTGAAGCTTTCTTT	CASTFGQVMNTEAFF	TRBV7-9	TRBJ1-1	.	TRBD1
TGTGCCACCCGGTCCGGGGGGTTTGACGAGCAGTACTTC	CATRSGGFDEQYF	TRBV6-5	TRBJ2-7	once	TRBD2
TGTGCCAGCAGCTTTGGGACAATAAATGAAAAACTGTTTTTT	CASSFGTINEKLFF	TRBV7-8	TRBJ1-4	.	.
TGTGCCAGCTCAGCTCTAGCGGGAGGTACAGATACGCAGTATTTT	CASSALAGGTDTQYF	TRBV18	TRBJ2-3	few	TRBD2
TGTGCCAGCAGCTTATTAGCTAGCGGGCACTACAATGAGCAGTTCTTC	CASSLLASGHYNEQFF	TRBV7-2	TRBJ2-1	.	TRBD2
TGTGCCAGCAGACCTACAGAGATCAGAAATGAAAAACTGTTTTTT	CASRPTEIRNEKLFF	TRBV6-2/TRBV6-3	TRBJ1-4	.	.
TGTGCCACCAGTGATAACAGGGTGACGGGTCAGCCCCAGCATTTT	CATSDNRVTGQPQHF	TRBV24-1	TRBJ1-5	.	.
TGTGCCAGCTCACCACTGCAGGGATCTAATGAAAAACTGTTTTTT	CASSPLQGSNEKLFF	TRBV18	TRBJ1-4	.	.
TGTGCCACCAGTGATTTGGCGTCATTGAACACCGGGGAGCTGTTTTTT	CATSDLASLNTGELFF	TRBV24-1	TRBJ2-2	.	.
TGTGCCAGCAGTTTTAATTATGGCTACACCTTC	CASSFNYGYTF	TRBV12-3/TRBV12-4	TRBJ1-2	.	.
TGCGCCAGCAGCTTCTTTTCCCTAGGGGGCAATGAGCAGTTCTTC	CASSFFSLGGNEQFF	TRBV5-1	TRBJ2-1	few	.